This T cell receptor beta chain emerged from a study of OX40 agonist ivuxolimab in advanced cancers. At the level of the whole study: Ivuxolimab was an agonistic, fully human IgG2 monoclonal antibody directed against OX40 (CD134), a costimulatory receptor. Intravenous ivuxolimab was administered to patients every 2 weeks at six dose levels: 0.01, 0.1, 0.3, 1.5, 3 and 10 mg/kg. Of the approximately 50 dose-escalation patients, hepatocellular carcinoma was present in roughly 19, melanoma in roughly 15, renal cell carcinoma in 9 and head and neck cancer in 9. A male proportion of about 79% and a mean age of 60 years, ranging from 23 to 79, were recorded for the dose-escalation cohort. Patients were allowed to have had prior anti-PD-1, anti-PD-L1 or anti-CTLA-4 therapy, and approximately 40% of the dose-escalation patients had previously received checkpoint inhibitors. Partial responses occurred in three dose-escalation patients: two with cutaneous melanoma and one with hepatocellular carcinoma. Peripheral TCRbeta sequencing was intended to test whether TCR sequence diversity was altered and clonal T-cell expansion was caused by ivuxolimab. The paper covers the monotherapy dose-escalation part of the phase I ivuxolimab trial, which included N ≈ 57 patients. Here is what the overall study found, with its caveats: In the 0.1-3.0 mg/kg groups, partial responders had among the lowest normalized peripheral clonal expansion, particularly in CD8+ T cells. At doses of 0.1 to 3.0 mg/kg, clonal expansion of both CD4+ and CD8+ T cells in blood was seen between baseline and week 6. Low levels of normalized T-cell clonal expansion were also seen in some patients who did not respond. After ivuxolimab, more expanded clones were found on average in CD8+ T cells than in CD4+ T cells. The antigen specificity of the clonally expanded peripheral T cells was not determined.

Genomic DNA was isolated from the sorted cells so that the TCRbeta CDR3 region could be sequenced. The immunoSEQ Assay was used to sequence the TCRbeta CDR3 regions. TCRdb's version of the immuneACCESS table is confined to in-frame rearrangements and falls short of the full clone set. An unresolved V gene accounts for under half of the shortfall where checked; the remainder is of unknown origin. The table for this sample lists tens of thousands of clones; around 87% of them were counted only once. The ten largest clonotypes hold 32% of the sample. The trial excluded patients who had a history of autoimmune disease or were on systemic immunosuppression. Peripheral blood for TCR sequencing was collected from all dose cohorts at baseline, on cycle 4 day 1, and on cycle 7 day 1. The samples were drawn from a first-in-human, open-label, multicenter phase I dose-escalation trial of ivuxolimab. Adults with locally advanced or metastatic melanoma, renal cell, hepatocellular, or head and neck squamous cell carcinoma were enrolled in the trial. Before TCR sequencing, CD4+ T cells and CD8+ T cells were sorted from peripheral blood as separate populations.

The CDR3 has 15 amino acids, counting the end cysteine and phenylalanine. This entry keeps only the CDR3 DNA: 45 bases, framed from base 1. Deletion took 5 bases off V and 1 base off J, with a span of 13 bases between the germline ends. CDR1 and CDR2 are drawn from the germline V gene: MDHEN, SYDVKM. Worth noting for this clone: This receptor's antigen is unknown. Base quality data are lacking; no much larger clone is found one base away.

The receptor was derived from an adult with an advanced solid tumor such as melanoma, head and neck, liver or kidney cancer. The sequencing here drew on CD4+ or CD8+ T cells sorted from blood, taken in a trial of the OX40 agonist ivuxolimab. The rearranged segments are TRBV28 and TRBJ2-3; tentative D gene TRBD2, with 5 bases matching. CDR3 reads: CASSPANGGTDTQYF. The sequenced DNA: TGTGCCAGCAGTCCCGCGAACGGGGGCACAGATACGCAGTATTTT.